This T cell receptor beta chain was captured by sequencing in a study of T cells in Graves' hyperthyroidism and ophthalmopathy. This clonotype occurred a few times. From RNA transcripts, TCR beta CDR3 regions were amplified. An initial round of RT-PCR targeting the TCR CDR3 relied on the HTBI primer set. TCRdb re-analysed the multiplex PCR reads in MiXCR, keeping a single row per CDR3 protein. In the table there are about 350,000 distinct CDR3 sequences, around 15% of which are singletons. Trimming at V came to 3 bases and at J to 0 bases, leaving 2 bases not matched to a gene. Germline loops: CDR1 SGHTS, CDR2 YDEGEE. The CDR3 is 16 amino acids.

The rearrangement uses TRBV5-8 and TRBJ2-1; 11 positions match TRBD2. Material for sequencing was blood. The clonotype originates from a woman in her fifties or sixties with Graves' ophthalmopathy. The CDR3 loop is CASSSTSGGSYNEQFF. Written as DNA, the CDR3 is TGTGCCAGCAGCTCCACTAGCGGGGGCTCCTACAATGAGCAGTTCTTC.